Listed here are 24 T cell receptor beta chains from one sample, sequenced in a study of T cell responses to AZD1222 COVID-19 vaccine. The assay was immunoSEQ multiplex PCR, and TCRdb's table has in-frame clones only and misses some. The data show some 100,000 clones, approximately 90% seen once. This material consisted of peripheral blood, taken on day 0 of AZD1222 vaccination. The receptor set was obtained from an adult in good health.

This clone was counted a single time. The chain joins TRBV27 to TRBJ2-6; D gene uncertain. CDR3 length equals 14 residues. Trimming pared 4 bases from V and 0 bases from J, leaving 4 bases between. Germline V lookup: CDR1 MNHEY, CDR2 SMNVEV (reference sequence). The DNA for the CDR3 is TGTGCCAGCAGTTACGCCTCTGGGGCCAACGTCCTGACTTTC. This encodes CASSYASGANVLTF.

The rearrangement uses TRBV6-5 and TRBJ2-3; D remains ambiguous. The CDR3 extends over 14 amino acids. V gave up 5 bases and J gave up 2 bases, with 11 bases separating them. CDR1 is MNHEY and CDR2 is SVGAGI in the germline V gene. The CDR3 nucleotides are TGTGCCAGCAGTCTGGATCACTCCACAGATACGCAGTATTTT. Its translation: CASSLDHSTDTQYF.

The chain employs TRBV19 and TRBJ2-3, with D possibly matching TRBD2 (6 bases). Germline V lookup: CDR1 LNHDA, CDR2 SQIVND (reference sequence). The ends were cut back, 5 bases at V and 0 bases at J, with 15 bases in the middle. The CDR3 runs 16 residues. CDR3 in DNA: TGTGCCAGTAGTCCGCGGGACGGAGCTAGCACAGATACGCAGTATTTT. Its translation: CASSPRDGASTDTQYF.

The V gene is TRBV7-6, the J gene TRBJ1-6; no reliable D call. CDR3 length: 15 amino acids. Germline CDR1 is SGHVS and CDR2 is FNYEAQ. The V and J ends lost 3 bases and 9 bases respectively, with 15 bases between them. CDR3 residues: CASSFSLSVRSPLHF. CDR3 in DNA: TGTGCCAGCAGCTTTTCGTTGTCAGTGCGTTCACCCCTCCACTTT.

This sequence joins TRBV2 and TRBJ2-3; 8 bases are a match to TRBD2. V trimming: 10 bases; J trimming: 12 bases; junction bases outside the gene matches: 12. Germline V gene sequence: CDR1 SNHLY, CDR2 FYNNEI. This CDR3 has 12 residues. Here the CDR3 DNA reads TGTGCCACCCGGGGGGGATCTAGGGTCCAGTATTTT. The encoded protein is CATRGGSRVQYF.

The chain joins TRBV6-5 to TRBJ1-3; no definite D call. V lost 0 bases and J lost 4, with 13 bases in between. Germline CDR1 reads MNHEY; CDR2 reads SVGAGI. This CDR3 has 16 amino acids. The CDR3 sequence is CASSYSSAVLGNTIYF. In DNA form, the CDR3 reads TGTGCCAGCAGTTACTCCTCCGCGGTGCTGGGAAACACCATATATTTT.

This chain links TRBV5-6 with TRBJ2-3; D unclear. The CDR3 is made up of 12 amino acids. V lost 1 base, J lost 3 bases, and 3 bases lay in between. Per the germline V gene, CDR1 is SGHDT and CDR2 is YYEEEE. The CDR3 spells CASSLWTDTQYF. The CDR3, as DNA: TGTGCCAGCAGCTTGTGGACAGATACGCAGTATTTT.

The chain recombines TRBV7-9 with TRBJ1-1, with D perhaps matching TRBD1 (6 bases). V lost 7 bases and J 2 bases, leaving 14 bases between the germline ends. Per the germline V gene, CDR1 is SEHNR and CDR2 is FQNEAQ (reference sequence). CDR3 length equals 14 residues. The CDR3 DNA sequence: TGTGCCAGCACCGGGGGGCAGGGAAACACTGAAGCTTTCTTT. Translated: CASTGGQGNTEAFF. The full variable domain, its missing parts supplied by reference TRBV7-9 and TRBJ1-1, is DTGVSQNPRHKITKRGQNVTFRCDPISEHNRLYWYRQTLGQGPEFLTYFQNEAQLEKSRLLSDRFSAERPKGSFSTLEIQRTEQGDSAMYLCASTGGQGNTEAFFGQGTRLTVV.

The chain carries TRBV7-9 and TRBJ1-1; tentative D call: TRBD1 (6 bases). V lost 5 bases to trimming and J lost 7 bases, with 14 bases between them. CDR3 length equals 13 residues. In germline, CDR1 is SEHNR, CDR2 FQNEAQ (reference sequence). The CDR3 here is CASSTRQAGEAFF. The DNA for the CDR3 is TGTGCCAGCAGCACACGACAGGCTGGTGAAGCTTTCTTT.

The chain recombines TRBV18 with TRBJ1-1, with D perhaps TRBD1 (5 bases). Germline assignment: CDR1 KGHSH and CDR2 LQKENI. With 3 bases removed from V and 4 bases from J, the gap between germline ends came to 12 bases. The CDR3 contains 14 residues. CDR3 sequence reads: CASSPLVGTTEAFF. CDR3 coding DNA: TGTGCCAGCTCACCCCTGGTGGGGACCACTGAAGCTTTCTTT.

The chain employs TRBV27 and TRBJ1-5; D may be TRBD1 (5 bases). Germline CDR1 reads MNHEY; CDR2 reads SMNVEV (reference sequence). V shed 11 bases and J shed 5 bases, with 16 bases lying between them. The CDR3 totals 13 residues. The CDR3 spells CARRGGGYQPQHF. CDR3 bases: TGTGCCCGCCGTGGGGGGGGGTATCAGCCCCAGCATTTT.

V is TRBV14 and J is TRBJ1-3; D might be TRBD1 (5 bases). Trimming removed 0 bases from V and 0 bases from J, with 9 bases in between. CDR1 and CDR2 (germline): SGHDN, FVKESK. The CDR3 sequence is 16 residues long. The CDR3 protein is CASSQDRASSGNTIYF. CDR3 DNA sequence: TGTGCCAGCAGCCAAGACAGGGCAAGCTCTGGAAACACCATATATTTT.

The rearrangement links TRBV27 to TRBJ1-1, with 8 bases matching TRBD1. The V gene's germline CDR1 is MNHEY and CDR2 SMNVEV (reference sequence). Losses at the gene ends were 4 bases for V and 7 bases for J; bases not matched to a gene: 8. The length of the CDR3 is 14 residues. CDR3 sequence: CASSWQGARGEAFF. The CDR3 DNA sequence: TGTGCCAGCAGTTGGCAGGGGGCAAGAGGTGAAGCTTTCTTT.

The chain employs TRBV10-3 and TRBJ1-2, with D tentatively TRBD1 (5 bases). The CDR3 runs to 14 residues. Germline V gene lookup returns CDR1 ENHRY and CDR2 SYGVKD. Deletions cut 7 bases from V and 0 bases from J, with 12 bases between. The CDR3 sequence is CAITRDGPNYGYTF. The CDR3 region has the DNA TGTGCCATCACCCGGGACGGTCCTAACTATGGCTACACCTTC.

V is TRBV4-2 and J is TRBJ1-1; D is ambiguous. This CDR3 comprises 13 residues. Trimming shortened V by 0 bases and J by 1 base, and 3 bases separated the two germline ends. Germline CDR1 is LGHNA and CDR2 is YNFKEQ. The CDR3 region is CASSQERNTEAFF. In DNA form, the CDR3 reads TGTGCCAGCAGCCAAGAGAGGAACACTGAAGCTTTCTTT.

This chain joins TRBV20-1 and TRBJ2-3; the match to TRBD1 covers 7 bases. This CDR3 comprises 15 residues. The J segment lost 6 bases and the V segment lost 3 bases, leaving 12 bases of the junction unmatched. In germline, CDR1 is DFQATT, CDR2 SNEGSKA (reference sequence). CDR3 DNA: TGCAGTGCTAGTGCCGGGACAGATGTAGGTGATACGCAGTATTTT. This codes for CSASAGTDVGDTQYF.

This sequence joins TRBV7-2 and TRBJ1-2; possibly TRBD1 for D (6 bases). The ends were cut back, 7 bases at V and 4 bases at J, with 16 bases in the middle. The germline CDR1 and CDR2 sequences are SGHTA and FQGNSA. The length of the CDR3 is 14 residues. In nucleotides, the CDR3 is TGTGCCAGCACACCAAGGGAACAGGGCTATGGCTACACCTTC. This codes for CASTPREQGYGYTF.

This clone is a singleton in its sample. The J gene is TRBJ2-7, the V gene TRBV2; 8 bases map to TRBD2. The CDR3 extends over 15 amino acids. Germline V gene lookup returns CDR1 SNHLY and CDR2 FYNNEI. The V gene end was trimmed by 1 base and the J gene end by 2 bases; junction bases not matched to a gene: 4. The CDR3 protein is CASSEELAETYEQYF. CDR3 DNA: TGTGCCAGCAGTGAAGAACTAGCGGAGACCTACGAGCAGTACTTC.

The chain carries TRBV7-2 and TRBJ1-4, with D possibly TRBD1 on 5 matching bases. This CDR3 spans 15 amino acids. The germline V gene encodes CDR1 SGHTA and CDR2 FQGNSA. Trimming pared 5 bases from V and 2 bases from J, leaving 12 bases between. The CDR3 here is CASSRGAITNEKLFF. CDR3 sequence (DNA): TGTGCCAGCAGCAGAGGGGCAATCACTAATGAAAAACTGTTTTTT.

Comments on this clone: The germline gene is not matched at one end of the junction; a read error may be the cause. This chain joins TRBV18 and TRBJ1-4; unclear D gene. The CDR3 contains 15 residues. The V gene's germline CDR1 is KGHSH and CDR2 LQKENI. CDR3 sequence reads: CASSAPEEENEKLFF. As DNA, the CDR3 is TGTGCCAGCTCAGCACCGGAGGAGGAGAATGAAAAACTGTTTTTT.

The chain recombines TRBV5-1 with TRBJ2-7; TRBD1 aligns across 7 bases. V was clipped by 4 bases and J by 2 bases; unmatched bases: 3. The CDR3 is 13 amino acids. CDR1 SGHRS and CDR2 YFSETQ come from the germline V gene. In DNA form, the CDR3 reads TGCGCCAGCAGCCGGGACAGAACCTACGAGCAGTACTTC. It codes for CASSRDRTYEQYF. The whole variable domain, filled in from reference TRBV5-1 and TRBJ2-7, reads KAGVTQTPRYLIKTRGQQVTLSCSPISGHRSVSWYQQTPGQGLQFLFEYFSETQRNKGNFPGRFSGRQFSNSRSEMNVSTLELGDSALYLCASSRDRTYEQYFGPGTRLTVT.

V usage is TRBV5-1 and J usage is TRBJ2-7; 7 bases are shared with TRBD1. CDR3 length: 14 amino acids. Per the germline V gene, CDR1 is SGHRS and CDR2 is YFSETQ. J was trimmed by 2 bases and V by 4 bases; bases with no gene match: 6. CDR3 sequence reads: CASSGDSLAYEQYF. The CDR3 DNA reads TGCGCCAGCAGCGGGGACAGCCTTGCCTACGAGCAGTACTTC.

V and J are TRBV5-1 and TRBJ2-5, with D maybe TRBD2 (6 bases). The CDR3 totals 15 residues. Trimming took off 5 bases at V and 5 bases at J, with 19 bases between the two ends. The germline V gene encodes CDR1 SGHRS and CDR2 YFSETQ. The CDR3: CASRQDSGVGETQYF. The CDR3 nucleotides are TGCGCCAGCAGACAGGACTCGGGAGTCGGTGAGACCCAGTACTTC. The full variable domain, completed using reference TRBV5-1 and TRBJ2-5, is KAGVTQTPRYLIKTRGQQVTLSCSPISGHRSVSWYQQTPGQGLQFLFEYFSETQRNKGNFPGRFSGRQFSNSRSEMNVSTLELGDSALYLCASRQDSGVGETQYFGPGTRLLVL.

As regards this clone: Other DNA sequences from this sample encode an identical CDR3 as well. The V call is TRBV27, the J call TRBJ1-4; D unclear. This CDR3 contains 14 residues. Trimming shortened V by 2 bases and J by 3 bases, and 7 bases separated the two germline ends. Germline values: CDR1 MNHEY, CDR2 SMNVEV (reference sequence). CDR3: CASSLLGANEKLFF. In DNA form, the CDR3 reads TGTGCCAGCAGTTTACTGGGAGCTAATGAAAAACTGTTTTTT.